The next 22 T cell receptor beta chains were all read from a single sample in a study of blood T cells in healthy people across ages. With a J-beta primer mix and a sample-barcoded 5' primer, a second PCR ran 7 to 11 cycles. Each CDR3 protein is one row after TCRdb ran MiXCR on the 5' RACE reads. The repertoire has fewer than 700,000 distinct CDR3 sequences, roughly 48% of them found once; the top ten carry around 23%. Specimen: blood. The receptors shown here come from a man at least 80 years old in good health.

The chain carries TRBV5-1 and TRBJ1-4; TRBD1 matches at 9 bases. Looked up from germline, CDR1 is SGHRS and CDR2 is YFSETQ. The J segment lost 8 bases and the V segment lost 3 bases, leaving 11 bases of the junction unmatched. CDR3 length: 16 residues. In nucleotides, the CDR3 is TGCGCCAGCAGCTCAGGACCCGACAGGGGGAGAGAAAAACTGTTTTTT. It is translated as CASSSGPDRGREKLFF.

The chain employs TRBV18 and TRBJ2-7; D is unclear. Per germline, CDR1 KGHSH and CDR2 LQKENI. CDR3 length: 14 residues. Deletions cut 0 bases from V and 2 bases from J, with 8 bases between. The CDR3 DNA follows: TGTGCCAGCTCACCACCGGTCAGAACCTACGAGCAGTACTTC. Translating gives CASSPPVRTYEQYF.

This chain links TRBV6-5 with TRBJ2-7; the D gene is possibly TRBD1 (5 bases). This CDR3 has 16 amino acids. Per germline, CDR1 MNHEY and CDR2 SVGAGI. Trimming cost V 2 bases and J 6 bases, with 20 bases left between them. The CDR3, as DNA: TGTGCCAGCAGTTACCCCGGTTTGTCCAGGGCGGTCGAGCAGTACTTC. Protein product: CASSYPGLSRAVEQYF.

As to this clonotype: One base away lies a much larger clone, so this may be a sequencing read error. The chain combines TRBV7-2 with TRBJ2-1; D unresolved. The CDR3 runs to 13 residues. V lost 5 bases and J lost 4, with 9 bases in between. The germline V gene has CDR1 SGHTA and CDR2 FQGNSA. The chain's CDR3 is CASSPNKYNEQFF. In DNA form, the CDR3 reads TGTGCCAGCAGCCCTAACAAGTACAATGAGCAGTTCTTC. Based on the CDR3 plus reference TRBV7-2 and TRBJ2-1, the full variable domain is GAGVSQSPSNKVTEKGKDVELRCDPISGHTALYWYRQSLGQGLEFLIYFQGNSAPDKSGLPSDRFSAERTGGSVSTLTIQRTQQEDSAVYLCASSPNKYNEQFFGPGTRLTVL.

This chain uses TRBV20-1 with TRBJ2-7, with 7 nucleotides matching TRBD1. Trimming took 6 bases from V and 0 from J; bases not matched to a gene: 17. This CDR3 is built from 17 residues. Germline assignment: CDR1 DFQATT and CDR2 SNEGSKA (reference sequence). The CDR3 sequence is CSAEMTGFGGFSYEQYF. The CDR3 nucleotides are TGCAGTGCCGAGATGACAGGGTTCGGCGGGTTCTCCTACGAGCAGTACTTC.

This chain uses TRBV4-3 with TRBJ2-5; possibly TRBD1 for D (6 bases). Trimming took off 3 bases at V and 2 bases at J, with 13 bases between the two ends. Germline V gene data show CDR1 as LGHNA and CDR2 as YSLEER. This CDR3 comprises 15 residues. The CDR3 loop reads CASSQNRGGQETQYF. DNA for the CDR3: TGCGCCAGCAGCCAGAACCGAGGGGGTCAAGAGACCCAGTACTTC.

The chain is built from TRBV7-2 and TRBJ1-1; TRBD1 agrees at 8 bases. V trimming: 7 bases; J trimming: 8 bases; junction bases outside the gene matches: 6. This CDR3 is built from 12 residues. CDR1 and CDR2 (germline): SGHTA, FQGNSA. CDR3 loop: CASTPDRVEAFF. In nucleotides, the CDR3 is TGTGCCAGCACCCCGGACAGGGTCGAAGCTTTCTTT.

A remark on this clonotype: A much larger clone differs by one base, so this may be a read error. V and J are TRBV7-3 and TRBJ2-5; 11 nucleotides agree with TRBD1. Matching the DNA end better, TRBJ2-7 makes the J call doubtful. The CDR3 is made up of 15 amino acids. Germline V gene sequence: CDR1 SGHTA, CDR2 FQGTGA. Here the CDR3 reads CASSLGQGAVDEQYF. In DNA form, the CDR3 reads TGTGCCAGCAGCTTAGGACAGGGGGCGGTCGACGAGCAGTACTTC.

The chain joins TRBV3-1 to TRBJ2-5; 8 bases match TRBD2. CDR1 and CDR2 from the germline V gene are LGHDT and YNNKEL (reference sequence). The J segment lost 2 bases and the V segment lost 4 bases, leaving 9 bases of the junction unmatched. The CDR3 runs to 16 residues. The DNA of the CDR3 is TGTGCCAGCAGCCCCCGAGCAGCGGGAGATCAAGAGACCCAGTACTTC. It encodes CASSPRAAGDQETQYF.

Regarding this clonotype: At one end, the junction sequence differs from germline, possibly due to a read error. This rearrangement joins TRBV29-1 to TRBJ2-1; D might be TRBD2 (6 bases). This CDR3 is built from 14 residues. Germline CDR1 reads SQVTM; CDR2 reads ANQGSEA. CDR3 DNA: TGCAGCGTTGGAGGGAGGAGCTCCGACAATGAGCAGTTCTTC. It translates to CSVGGRSSDNEQFF.

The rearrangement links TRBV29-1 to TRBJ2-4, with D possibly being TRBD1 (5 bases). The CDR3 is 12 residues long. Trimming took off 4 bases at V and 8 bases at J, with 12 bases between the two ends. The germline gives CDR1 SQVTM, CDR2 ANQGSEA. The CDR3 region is CSVGEGEDIQYF. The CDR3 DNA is TGCAGCGTTGGTGAAGGGGAAGACATTCAGTACTTC.

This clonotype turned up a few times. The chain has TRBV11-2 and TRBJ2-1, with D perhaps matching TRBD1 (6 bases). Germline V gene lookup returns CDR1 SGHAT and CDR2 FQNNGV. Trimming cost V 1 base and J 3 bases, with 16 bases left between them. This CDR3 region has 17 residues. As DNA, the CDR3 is TGTGCCAGCAGCTTAGTCACAGGGATGTCCATCTACAATGAGCAGTTCTTC. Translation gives CASSLVTGMSIYNEQFF.

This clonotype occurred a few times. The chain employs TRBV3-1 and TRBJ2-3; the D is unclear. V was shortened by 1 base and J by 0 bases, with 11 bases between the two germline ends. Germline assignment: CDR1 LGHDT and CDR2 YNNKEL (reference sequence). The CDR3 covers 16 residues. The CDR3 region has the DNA TGTGCCAGCAGCCAAGGCCCAACCGGGAGCACAGATACGCAGTATTTT. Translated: CASSQGPTGSTDTQYF.

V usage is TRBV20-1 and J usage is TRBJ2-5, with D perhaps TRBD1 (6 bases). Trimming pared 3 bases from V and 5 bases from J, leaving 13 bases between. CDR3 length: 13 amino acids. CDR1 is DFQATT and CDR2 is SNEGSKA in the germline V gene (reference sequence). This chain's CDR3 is CSASGRGRETQYF. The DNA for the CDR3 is TGCAGTGCTAGTGGCAGGGGACGCGAGACCCAGTACTTC.

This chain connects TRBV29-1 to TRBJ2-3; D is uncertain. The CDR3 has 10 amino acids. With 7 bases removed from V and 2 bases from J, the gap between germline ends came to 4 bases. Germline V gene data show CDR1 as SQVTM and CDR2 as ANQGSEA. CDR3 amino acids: CSDDTDTQYF. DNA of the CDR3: TGCAGCGACGACACAGATACGCAGTATTTT.

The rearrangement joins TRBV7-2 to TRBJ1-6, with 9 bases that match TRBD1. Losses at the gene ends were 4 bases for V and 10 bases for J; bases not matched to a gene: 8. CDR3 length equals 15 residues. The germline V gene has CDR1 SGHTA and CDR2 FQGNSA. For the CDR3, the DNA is TGTGCCAGCAGCTCCCGTACAGGGGGCATATCACCCCTCCACTTT. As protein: CASSSRTGGISPLHF. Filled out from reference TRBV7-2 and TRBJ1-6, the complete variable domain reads GAGVSQSPSNKVTEKGKDVELRCDPISGHTALYWYRQSLGQGLEFLIYFQGNSAPDKSGLPSDRFSAERTGGSVSTLTIQRTQQEDSAVYLCASSSRTGGISPLHFGNGTRLTVT.

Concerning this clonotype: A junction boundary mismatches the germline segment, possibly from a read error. The CDR3 here is CANSVDGGSYNEQFF. The CDR3 nucleotides are TGTGCCAACAGCGTAGACGGCGGGTCTTACAATGAGCAGTTCTTC. The chain combines TRBV9 with TRBJ2-1, with D tentatively TRBD2 (5 bases). The CDR3 totals 15 residues. Germline V gene sequence: CDR1 SGDLS, CDR2 YYNGEE.

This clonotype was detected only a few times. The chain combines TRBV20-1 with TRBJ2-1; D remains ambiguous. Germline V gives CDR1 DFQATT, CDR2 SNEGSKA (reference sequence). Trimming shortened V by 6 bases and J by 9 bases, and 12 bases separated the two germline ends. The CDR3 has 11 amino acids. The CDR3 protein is CSATQEGEQFF. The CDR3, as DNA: TGCAGTGCAACCCAAGAAGGTGAGCAGTTCTTC.

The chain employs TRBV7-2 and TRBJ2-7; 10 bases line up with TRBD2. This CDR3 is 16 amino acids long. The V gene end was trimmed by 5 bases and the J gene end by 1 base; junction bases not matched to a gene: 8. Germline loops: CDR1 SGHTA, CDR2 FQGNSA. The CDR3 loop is CASSILAGPSSYEQYF. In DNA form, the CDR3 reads TGTGCCAGCAGCATACTAGCGGGGCCATCTTCCTACGAGCAGTACTTC.

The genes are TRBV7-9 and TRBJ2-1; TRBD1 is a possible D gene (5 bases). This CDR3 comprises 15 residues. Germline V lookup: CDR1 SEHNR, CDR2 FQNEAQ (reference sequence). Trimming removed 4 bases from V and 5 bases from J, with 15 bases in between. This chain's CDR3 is CASSSFRTLDNEQFF. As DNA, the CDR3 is TGTGCCAGCAGCTCTTTTCGGACACTGGACAATGAGCAGTTCTTC.

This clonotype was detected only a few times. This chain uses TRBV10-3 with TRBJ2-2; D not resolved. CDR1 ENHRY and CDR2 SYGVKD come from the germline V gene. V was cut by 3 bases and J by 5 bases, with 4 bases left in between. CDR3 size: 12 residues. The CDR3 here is CAISDGTGELFF. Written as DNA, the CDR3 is TGTGCCATCAGTGACGGGACCGGGGAGCTGTTTTTT.

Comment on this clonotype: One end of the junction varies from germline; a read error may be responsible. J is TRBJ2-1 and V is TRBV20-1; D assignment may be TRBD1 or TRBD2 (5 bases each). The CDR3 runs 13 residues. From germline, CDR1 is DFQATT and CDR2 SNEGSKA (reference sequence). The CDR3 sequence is CSVRLGRVNEQFF. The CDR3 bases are TGCAGTGTTAGACTGGGACGGGTTAATGAGCAGTTCTTC.